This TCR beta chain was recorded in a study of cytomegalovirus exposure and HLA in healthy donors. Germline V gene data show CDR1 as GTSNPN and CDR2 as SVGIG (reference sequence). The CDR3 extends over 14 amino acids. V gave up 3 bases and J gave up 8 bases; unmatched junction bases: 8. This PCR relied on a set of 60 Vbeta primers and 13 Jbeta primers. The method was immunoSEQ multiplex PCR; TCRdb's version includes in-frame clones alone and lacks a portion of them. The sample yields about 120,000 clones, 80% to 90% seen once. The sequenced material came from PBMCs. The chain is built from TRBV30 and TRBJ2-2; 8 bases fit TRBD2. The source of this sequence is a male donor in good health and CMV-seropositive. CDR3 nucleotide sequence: TGTGCCTGGAGACGACGGGAGGGAGTGGGGGAGCTGTTTTTT. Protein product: CAWRRREGVGELFF.